This T cell receptor (beta chain) came from a study of blood T cell repertoires in COVID-19. Study-level information: COVID-19 samples, acute and convalescent, were from the United States, Italy and Spain. Nucleic acid was either cDNA or gDNA, and it came from T cells, B-cell-depleted T cells, or PBMCs.

How the authors handled the data: Scientists estimated how many nucleated cells there were by amplifying reference gene primers. Clones were read by immunoSEQ multiplex PCR, and TCRdb kept only the in-frame ones, dropping some. From that table come the V and J calls and clone size; the DNA was used to work out D and trimming. The sample lists roughly 440,000 clones; 88% were seen once. With V trimmed by 2 bases and J by 5 bases, 9 bases remained unmatched. CDR3 length: 15 residues. The germline gives CDR1 LGHDT, CDR2 YNNKEL (reference sequence). This clonotype was obtained from a woman in her forties or fifties with COVID-19, enrolled during active disease. The chain couples TRBV3-1 (or the pseudogene TRBV3-2) to TRBJ2-7; TRBD1 aligns across 7 bases. Material for sequencing was peripheral blood. The CDR3 DNA follows: TGTGCCAGCAGCCAATCGACAGGGATGTTCCACGAGCAGTACTTC. Its protein product is CASSQSTGMFHEQYF.